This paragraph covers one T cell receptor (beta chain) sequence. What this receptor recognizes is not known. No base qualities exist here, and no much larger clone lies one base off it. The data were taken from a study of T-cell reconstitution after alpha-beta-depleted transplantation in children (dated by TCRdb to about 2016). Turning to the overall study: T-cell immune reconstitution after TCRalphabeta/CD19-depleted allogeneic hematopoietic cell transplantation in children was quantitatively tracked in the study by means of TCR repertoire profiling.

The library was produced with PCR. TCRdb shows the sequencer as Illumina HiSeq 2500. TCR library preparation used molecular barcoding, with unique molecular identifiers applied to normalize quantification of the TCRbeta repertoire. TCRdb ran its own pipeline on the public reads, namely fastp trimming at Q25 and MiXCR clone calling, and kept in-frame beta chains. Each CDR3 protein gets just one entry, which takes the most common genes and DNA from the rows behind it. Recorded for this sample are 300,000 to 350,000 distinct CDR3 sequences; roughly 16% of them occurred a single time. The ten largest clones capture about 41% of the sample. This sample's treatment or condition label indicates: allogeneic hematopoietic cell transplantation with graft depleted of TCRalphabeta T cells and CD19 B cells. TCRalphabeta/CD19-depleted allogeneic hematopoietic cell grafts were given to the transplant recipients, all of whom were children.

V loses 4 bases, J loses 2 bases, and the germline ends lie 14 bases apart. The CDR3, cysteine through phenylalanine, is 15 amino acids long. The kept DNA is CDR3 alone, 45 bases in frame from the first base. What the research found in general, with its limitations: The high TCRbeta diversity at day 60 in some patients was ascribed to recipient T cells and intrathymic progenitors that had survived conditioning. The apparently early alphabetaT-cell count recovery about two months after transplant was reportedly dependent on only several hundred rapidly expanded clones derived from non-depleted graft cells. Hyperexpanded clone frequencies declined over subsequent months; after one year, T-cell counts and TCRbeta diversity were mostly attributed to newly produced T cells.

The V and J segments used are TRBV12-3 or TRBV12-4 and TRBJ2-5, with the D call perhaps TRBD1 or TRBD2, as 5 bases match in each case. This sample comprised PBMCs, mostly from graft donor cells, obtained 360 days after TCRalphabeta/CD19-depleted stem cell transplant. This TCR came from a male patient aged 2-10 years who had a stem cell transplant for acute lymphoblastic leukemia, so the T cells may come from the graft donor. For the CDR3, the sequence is CASSWGWRAQETQYF. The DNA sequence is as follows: TGTGCCAGCAGTTGGGGGTGGCGGGCGCAAGAGACCCAGTACTTC.